Listed here is a single T cell receptor (beta chain). V shed 7 bases, J shed 6 bases, and the junction held 7 bases outside the gene matches. The CDR3 extends over 14 amino acids. CDR1 is MNHEY and CDR2 is SMNVEV in the germline V gene (reference sequence). These data come from a study of blood T cell repertoires in COVID-19. Study-level information: Specimens from acute and convalescent COVID-19 originated in the United States, Italy and Spain. Nucleic acid was either cDNA or gDNA, and it came from T cells, B-cell-depleted T cells, or PBMCs.

Authors' methods: Amplification from reference gene primers served as the basis for estimated nucleated cell counts. Produced via immunoSEQ multiplex PCR; TCRdb's table is partial and in-frame only. V, J and clone size were drawn from that table, and D and trimming were deduced from the DNA. Altogether nearly 200,000 clones are present, 80% to 90% being singletons, with the ten largest covering approximately 5%. Input material: peripheral blood. This sequence joins TRBV27 and TRBJ2-3; TRBD2 agrees at 10 bases. The TCR comes from a woman in her 70s with active or convalescent COVID-19. The CDR3, as DNA: TGTGCCAGCACTATCTTAGCGGGAGGTGATACGCAGTATTTT. This sequence encodes CASTILAGGDTQYF.